This T cell receptor beta chain was profiled in a study of shared T cell receptors in the human thymus. Germline lookup yields CDR1 SGHTA and CDR2 FQGNSA. Trimming shortened V by 6 bases and J by 2 bases, and 19 bases separated the two germline ends. The CDR3 consists of 16 residues. Sequenced by immunoSEQ multiplex PCR; TCRdb stores in-frame clones only, minus some. Among about 660,000 clones listed, around 87% were seen once. These records were also assigned to another study, of human thymus T cells. That paper adds: Infants served as donors; they were healthy and Finnish and were having corrective surgery for congenital heart defects. Surgeons resected thymus tissue during corrective heart surgery. V and J genes seemed to be used with bias in thymic and blood repertoires. Unrelated individuals were reported by related research to share highly overlapping thymic repertoires.

This clonotype was obtained from a boy in the first two years of life with a congenital heart defect. The genes are TRBV7-2 and TRBJ1-2; D might be TRBD1 (6 bases). Sequencing was performed on thymocytes. The CDR3 coding sequence is TGTGCCAGCAGTTCCAGGACACAGGGTCCAAACTATGGCTACACCTTC. It encodes CASSSRTQGPNYGYTF.